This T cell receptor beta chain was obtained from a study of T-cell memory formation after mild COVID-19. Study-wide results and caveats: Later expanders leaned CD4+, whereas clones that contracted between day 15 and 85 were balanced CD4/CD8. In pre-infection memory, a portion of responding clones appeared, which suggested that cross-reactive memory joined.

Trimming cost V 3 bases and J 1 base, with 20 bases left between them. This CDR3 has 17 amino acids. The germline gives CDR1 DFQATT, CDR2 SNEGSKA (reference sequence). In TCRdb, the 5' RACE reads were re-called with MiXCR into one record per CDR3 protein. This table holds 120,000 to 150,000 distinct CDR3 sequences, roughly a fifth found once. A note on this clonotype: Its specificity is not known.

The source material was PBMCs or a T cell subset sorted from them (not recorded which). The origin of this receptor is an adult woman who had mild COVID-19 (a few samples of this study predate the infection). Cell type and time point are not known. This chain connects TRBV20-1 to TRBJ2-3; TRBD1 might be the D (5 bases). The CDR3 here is CSASSPAPGPGTDTQYF. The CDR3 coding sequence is TGCAGTGCTAGCTCCCCCGCCCCAGGGCCTGGCACAGATACGCAGTATTTT.